This T cell receptor (beta chain) was captured by sequencing in a study of beta chain features in type 1 diabetes. The V end was cut by 6 bases, the J end by 5 bases, with 14 bases between. Germline assignment: CDR1 SGHTS and CDR2 YDEGEE. The CDR3 sequence is 13 residues long. All of the isolated RNA was reverse transcribed, so expressed TCRB transcripts were sequenced. Sequencing used immunoSEQ multiplex PCR; TCRdb keeps in-frame clones, though not all of them. This sample has 15,000 to 20,000 clones, with about 50% found just once. The gene calls are TRBV5-8 and TRBJ1-2; D uncertain. The sequenced material came from stem cell memory CD4+ T cells from blood. The source is a young man in good health. In nucleotides, the CDR3 is TGTGCCAGCACTAGCCGTGTGGTTTATGGCTACACCTTC. Its protein product is CASTSRVVYGYTF.